A single T cell receptor (beta chain) is shown here with its context. The CDR3 is made up of 14 amino acids. J lost 6 bases, V lost 11 bases, and 9 bases had no gene match. Germline V CDR1 and CDR2: MNHNY, SVGAGI (reference sequence). Measured with immunoSEQ multiplex PCR; TCRdb has only the in-frame clones, and not every one. The repertoire holds 50,000 or so clones, about 93% seen once, with 3.9% in the top ten. This entry comes from a study of technical replicates of blood from a few donors. The V call is TRBV6-6, the J call TRBJ2-3; 12 bases are shared with TRBD2. The sequenced sample consisted of PBMCs. This TCR was recovered from a human donor in good health. Some clones in this sample may be carry-over from other donors' samples. The CDR3 DNA reads TGTGCCGTACTAGCGGGAGGTTGGGGGGATACGCAGTATTTT. Amino acid sequence: CAVLAGGWGDTQYF.